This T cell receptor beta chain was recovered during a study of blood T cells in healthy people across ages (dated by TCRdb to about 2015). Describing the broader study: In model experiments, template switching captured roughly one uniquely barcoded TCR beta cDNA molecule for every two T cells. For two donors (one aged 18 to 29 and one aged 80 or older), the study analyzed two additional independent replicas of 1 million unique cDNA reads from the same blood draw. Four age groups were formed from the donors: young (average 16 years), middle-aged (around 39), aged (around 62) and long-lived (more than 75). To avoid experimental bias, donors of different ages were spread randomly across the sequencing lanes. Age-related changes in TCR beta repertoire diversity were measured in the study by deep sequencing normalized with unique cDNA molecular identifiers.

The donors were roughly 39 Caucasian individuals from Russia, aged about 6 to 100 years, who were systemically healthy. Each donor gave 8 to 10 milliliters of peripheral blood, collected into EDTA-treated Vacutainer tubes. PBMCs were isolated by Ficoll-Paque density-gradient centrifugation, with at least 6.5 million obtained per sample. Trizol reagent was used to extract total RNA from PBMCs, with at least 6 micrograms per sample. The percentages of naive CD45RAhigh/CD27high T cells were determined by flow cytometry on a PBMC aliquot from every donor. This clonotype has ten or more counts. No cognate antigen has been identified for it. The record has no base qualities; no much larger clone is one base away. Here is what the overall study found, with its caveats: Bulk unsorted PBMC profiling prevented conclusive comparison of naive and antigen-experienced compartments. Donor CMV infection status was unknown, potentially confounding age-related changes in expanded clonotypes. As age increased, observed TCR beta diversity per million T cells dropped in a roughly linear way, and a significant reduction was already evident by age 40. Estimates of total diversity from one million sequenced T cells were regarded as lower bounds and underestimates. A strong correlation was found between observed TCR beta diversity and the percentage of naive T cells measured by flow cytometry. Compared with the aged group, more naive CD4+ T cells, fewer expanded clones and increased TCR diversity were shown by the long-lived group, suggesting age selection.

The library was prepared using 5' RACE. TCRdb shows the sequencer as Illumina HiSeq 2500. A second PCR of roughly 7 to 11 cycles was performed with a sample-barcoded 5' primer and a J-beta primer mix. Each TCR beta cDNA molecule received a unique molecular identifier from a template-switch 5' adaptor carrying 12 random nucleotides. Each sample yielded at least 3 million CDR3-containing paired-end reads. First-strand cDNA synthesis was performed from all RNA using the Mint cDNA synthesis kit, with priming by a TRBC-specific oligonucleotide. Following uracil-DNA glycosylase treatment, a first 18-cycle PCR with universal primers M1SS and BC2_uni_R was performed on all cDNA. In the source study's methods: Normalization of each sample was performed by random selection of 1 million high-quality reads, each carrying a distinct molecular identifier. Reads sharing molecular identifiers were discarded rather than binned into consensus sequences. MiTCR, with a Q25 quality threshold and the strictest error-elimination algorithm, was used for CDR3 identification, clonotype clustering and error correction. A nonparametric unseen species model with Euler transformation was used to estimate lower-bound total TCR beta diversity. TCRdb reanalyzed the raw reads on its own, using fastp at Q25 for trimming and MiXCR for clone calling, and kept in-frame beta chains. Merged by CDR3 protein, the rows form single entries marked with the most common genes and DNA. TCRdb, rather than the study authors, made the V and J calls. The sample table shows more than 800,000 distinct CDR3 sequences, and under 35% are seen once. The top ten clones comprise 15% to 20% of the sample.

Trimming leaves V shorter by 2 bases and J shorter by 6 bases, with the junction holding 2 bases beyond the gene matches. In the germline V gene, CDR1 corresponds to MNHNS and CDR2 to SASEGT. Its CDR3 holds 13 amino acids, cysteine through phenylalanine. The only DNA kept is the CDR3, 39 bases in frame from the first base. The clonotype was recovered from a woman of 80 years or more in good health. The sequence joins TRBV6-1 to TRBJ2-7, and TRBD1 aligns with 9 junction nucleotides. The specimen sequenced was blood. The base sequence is TGTGCCAGCAGTGAACACAGGGGGCGCGAGCAGTACTTC. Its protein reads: CASSEHRGREQYF.